One sample yielded the 32 T cell receptor beta chains listed below, sequenced in a study of post-analysis software for immune sequencing data. Each TCR beta cDNA library carried unique molecular identifiers. In TCRdb, the PCR reads were re-called with MiXCR into one record per CDR3 protein. The sample has under 200,000 distinct CDR3 sequences; under 40% are singletons. Specimen: blood, collected after autologous hematopoietic stem cell transplantation. These receptors originate from a girl aged 5-17 years with multiple sclerosis.

This clonotype turned up a few times. J is TRBJ2-7 and V is TRBV15; D is unresolved. With 0 bases removed from V and 5 bases from J, the gap between germline ends came to 11 bases. The CDR3 covers 14 residues. The germline V gene has CDR1 LNHNV and CDR2 YYDKDF (reference sequence). The CDR3 reads CATSRDTGTNEQYF. In DNA, the CDR3 is TGTGCCACCAGCAGAGATACGGGTACAAACGAGCAGTACTTC.

The V and J genes are TRBV24-1 and TRBJ2-4, with TRBD1 as a possible D gene (6 bases). CDR1 is KGHDR, CDR2 SFDVKD, per germline. The ends were cut back, 4 bases at V and 7 bases at J, with 16 bases in the middle. The CDR3 has 15 residues. CDR3 sequence reads: CATSDSKGVWNIQYF. Here the CDR3 DNA reads TGTGCCACCAGTGACTCGAAGGGGGTCTGGAACATTCAGTACTTC.

This clonotype was counted a few times. CDR3 sequence reads: CASSLWAGRVETQYF. CDR3 nucleotide sequence: TGTGCCAGCAGTTTATGGGCGGGACGGGTGGAGACCCAGTACTTC. This chain connects TRBV28 to TRBJ2-5, with D perhaps matching TRBD2 (6 bases). V gave up 0 bases and J gave up 5 bases, with 13 bases separating them. There are 15 residues in the CDR3. Germline V gives CDR1 MDHEN, CDR2 SYDVKM. Together with reference TRBV28 and TRBJ2-5, the CDR3 gives the full variable domain: DVKVTQSSRYLVKRTGEKVFLECVQDMDHENMFWYRQDPGLGLRLIYFSYDVKMKEKGDIPEGYSVSREKKERFSLILESASTNQTSMYLCASSLWAGRVETQYFGPGTRLLVL.

This clonotype was recorded many times. V gene TRBV12-3 or TRBV12-4 combines with J gene TRBJ2-5; 12 nucleotides agree with TRBD2. The J segment lost 3 bases and the V segment lost 6 bases, leaving 8 bases of the junction unmatched. The CDR3 totals 16 residues. This CDR3 is CASRRGLAGLKETQYF. The DNA for the CDR3 is TGTGCCAGCAGACGCGGACTAGCGGGACTCAAAGAGACCCAGTACTTC.

This clonotype turned up a few times. The CDR3 DNA sequence: TGTGCCAGCAGCTTAGTTACAGCCCGTTACTACGAGCAGTACTTC. Amino acid sequence: CASSLVTARYYEQYF. V usage is TRBV7-9 and J usage is TRBJ2-7, with D unresolved. CDR3 length equals 15 residues. The germline V gene has CDR1 SEHNR and CDR2 FQNEAQ (reference sequence). The V gene lost 1 base and the J gene lost 3 bases, with 13 bases spanning the gap.

This clonotype appeared a few times. The chain couples TRBV20-1 to TRBJ2-5; D may be TRBD2 (5 bases). The CDR3 sequence is 14 residues long. The germline CDR1 and CDR2 sequences are DFQATT and SNEGSKA (reference sequence). V was shortened by 6 bases and J by 1 base, with 15 bases between the two germline ends. This CDR3 reads CSAGEGMGQETQYF. The CDR3 nucleotides are TGCAGTGCCGGGGAAGGGATGGGCCAAGAGACCCAGTACTTC.

In its sample, this clonotype was seen once. This chain connects TRBV7-3 to TRBJ2-3; TRBD2 might be the D (6 bases). V gave up 5 bases and J gave up 1 base, with 13 bases separating them. CDR3 length: 15 amino acids. Germline loops: CDR1 SGHTA, CDR2 FQGTGA. In DNA form, the CDR3 reads TGTGCCAGCAGCGATGAATTAGCGGGCACAGATACGCAGTATTTT. This translates into CASSDELAGTDTQYF.

This chain connects TRBV7-8 to TRBJ1-1, with D unresolved. CDR1 is SGHVS and CDR2 is FQNEAQ in the germline V gene. V was clipped by 1 base and J by 7 bases, with 7 bases between them. This CDR3 spans 12 amino acids. The CDR3 loop reads CASSLVRNEAFF. As DNA, the CDR3 is TGTGCCAGCAGCTTAGTGAGGAATGAAGCTTTCTTT.

The J gene is TRBJ1-5, the V gene TRBV12-3 or TRBV12-4; unclear D gene. There are 14 residues in the CDR3. The V and J ends lost 5 bases and 3 bases respectively, with 11 bases between them. In DNA form, the CDR3 reads TGTGCCAGCAGTGGGAGTGGGGACAATCAGCCCCAGCATTTT. Translating it yields CASSGSGDNQPQHF.

Comments on this clonotype: Because the CDR3 is missing its conserved closing phenylalanine or tryptophan, this is likely a read error. CDR3 residues: CASSQDYGDEQFL. Written as DNA, the CDR3 is TGCGCCAGCAGCCAAGATTATGGGGATGAGCAGTTCTTA. This rearrangement joins TRBV4-3 to TRBJ2-1; no reliable D call. In germline, CDR1 is LGHNA, CDR2 YSLEER. Deletions cut 0 bases from V and 8 bases from J, with 8 bases between. The CDR3 has 13 residues.

This chain links TRBV5-1 with TRBJ2-5, with TRBD2 identical over 7 bases. Germline V gives CDR1 SGHRS, CDR2 YFSETQ. With V trimmed by 4 bases and J by 5 bases, 8 bases remained unmatched. The CDR3 covers 14 residues. The CDR3 loop reads CASSLGLVSETQYF. The CDR3 nucleotides are TGCGCCAGCAGCCTCGGACTAGTGTCGGAGACCCAGTACTTC.

A few counts support this clonotype. The genes are TRBV20-1 and TRBJ2-5; 9 nucleotides align to TRBD2. Germline V CDR1 and CDR2: DFQATT, SNEGSKA (reference sequence). This CDR3 is built from 15 residues. Trimming took 0 bases from V and 7 from J; bases not matched to a gene: 9. CDR3 DNA: TGCAGTGCTAGAGATCCAGCTAGCGGGAAGGTGACCCAGTACTTC. Protein sequence: CSARDPASGKVTQYF.

CDR3 in amino acids: CASRLHGLTLYNEQFF. The CDR3 coding sequence is TGTGCCAGCAGGCTCCATGGACTCACCCTATACAATGAGCAGTTCTTC. This chain uses TRBV28 with TRBJ2-1; maybe TRBD2 (5 bases). Trimming removed 6 bases from V and 4 bases from J, with 19 bases in between. CDR3 length equals 16 residues. From germline, CDR1 is MDHEN and CDR2 SYDVKM.

The rearrangement uses TRBV20-1 and TRBJ2-4, with D possibly matching TRBD2 (6 bases). TRBJ2-7 explains the end of the DNA better; the J call may be wrong. This CDR3 is 14 amino acids long. Per germline, CDR1 DFQATT and CDR2 SNEGSKA (reference sequence). CDR3 sequence: CSAAPGRGTYEQYF. As DNA, the CDR3 is TGCAGTGCAGCCCCGGGACGGGGGACCTACGAGCAGTACTTC.

The chain couples TRBV20-1 to TRBJ1-5; no definite D call. This CDR3 is built from 15 residues. V dropped 5 bases and J dropped 0 bases, with 14 bases sitting between them. Per the germline V gene, CDR1 is DFQATT and CDR2 is SNEGSKA (reference sequence). The CDR3: CSADDGRLSNQPQHF. The CDR3 nucleotides read TGCAGTGCTGACGATGGGCGCCTTAGCAATCAGCCCCAGCATTTT.

The V gene is TRBV19, the J gene TRBJ2-3; TRBD2 agrees at 9 bases. Looked up from germline, CDR1 is LNHDA and CDR2 is SQIVND (reference sequence). The junction had 12 bases not matched to a gene; V was cut back by 11 bases and J by 6 bases. This CDR3 is 14 amino acids long. CDR3 amino acids: CAAGGGRALDTQYF. DNA for the CDR3: TGTGCCGCCGGTGGCGGGAGGGCCCTGGATACGCAGTATTTT.

V usage is TRBV27 and J usage is TRBJ1-5, with 7 bases that match TRBD1. The CDR3 totals 13 residues. Germline CDR1 reads MNHEY; CDR2 reads SMNVEV (reference sequence). The junction had 4 bases not matched to a gene; V was cut back by 8 bases and J by 3 bases. The CDR3 spells CASSTGFNQPQHF. The DNA for the CDR3 is TGTGCCAGCTCGACAGGGTTCAATCAGCCCCAGCATTTT.

This clonotype turned up a few times. The gene calls are TRBV6-5 and TRBJ2-7, with 10 bases identical to TRBD2. V shed 5 bases and J 2 bases; nucleotides not matched to a gene: 3. From germline, CDR1 is MNHEY and CDR2 SVGAGI. This CDR3 has 14 residues. CDR3 region: CASSNLAGAYEQYF. DNA for the CDR3: TGTGCCAGCAGTAACCTAGCGGGAGCCTACGAGCAGTACTTC.

This chain joins TRBV10-3 and TRBJ1-1, with a tentative D call TRBD1 (5 bases). The CDR3 is made up of 12 amino acids. Germline V lookup: CDR1 ENHRY, CDR2 SYGVKD. V was clipped by 4 bases and J by 2 bases, with 5 bases between them. This chain's CDR3 is CAISGTNTEAFF. The DNA of the CDR3 is TGTGCCATCAGTGGGACAAACACTGAAGCTTTCTTT.

This clonotype has only a few counts. The genes are TRBV7-9 and TRBJ2-7; 9 nucleotides line up with TRBD1. V was pared by 8 bases and J by 4 bases, with 6 bases of the junction left unmatched. There are 13 residues in the CDR3. The germline V gene has CDR1 SEHNR and CDR2 FQNEAQ (reference sequence). CDR3 residues: CASGPGQGYEQYF. The CDR3 nucleotides are TGTGCCAGCGGGCCGGGACAGGGTTACGAGCAGTACTTC.

The chain employs TRBV7-9 and TRBJ2-4; D perhaps matches TRBD1 (6 bases). With the DNA end fitting TRBJ2-7 better, the J assignment may be wrong. CDR1 and CDR2 (germline): SEHNR, FQNEAQ (reference sequence). The CDR3 extends over 16 amino acids. The CDR3 spells CASSLALKQGLYEQYF. CDR3 sequence (DNA): TGTGCCAGCAGCTTAGCGCTCAAACAGGGCCTCTACGAGCAGTACTTC.

This clonotype was detected only a few times. The chain is built from TRBV30 and TRBJ2-7, with D perhaps TRBD2 (6 bases). With 4 bases removed from V and 3 bases from J, the gap between germline ends came to 16 bases. The CDR3 is made up of 14 amino acids. From germline, CDR1 is GTSNPN and CDR2 SVGIG (reference sequence). The CDR3 protein is CAWTRGSPGYEQYF. As DNA, the CDR3 is TGTGCCTGGACCCGGGGGAGTCCTGGCTACGAGCAGTACTTC.

The rearrangement joins TRBV20-1 to TRBJ2-1; D is unresolved. CDR1 is DFQATT and CDR2 is SNEGSKA in the germline V gene (reference sequence). The CDR3 runs 13 residues. V was shortened by 3 bases and J by 5 bases, with 11 bases between the two germline ends. As DNA, the CDR3 is TGCAGTGCTAGTAGTCGTGAACACAATGAGCAGTTCTTC. It translates to CSASSREHNEQFF.

The rearrangement joins TRBV20-1 to TRBJ2-1; 10 nucleotides match TRBD2. In germline, CDR1 is DFQATT, CDR2 SNEGSKA (reference sequence). The V gene end was trimmed by 5 bases and the J gene end by 3 bases; junction bases not matched to a gene: 4. This CDR3 has 14 residues. CDR3 amino acids: CSAPGTSDYNEQFF. CDR3 sequence (DNA): TGCAGTGCTCCCGGGACTAGCGACTACAATGAGCAGTTCTTC.

This rearrangement joins TRBV12-3 or TRBV12-4 to TRBJ2-1; D is uncertain. The germline V and J ends were trimmed by 5 bases and 1 base, with 18 bases remaining between them. This CDR3 has 17 residues. CDR3 nucleotides: TGTGCCAGCAGTCCTCTCCGAGCAGGCCAATCCTACAATGAGCAGTTCTTC. Residues: CASSPLRAGQSYNEQFF.

This chain links TRBV3-1 with TRBJ1-5, with 7 positions matching TRBD1. The V and J ends lost 9 bases and 0 bases, in that order; junction bases with no gene match: 14. The V gene's germline CDR1 is LGHDT and CDR2 YNNKEL (reference sequence). This CDR3 contains 17 residues. DNA for the CDR3: TGTGCCAGTGGCGGACAGGAATACGAAGATAGCAATCAGCCCCAGCATTTT. Protein product: CASGGQEYEDSNQPQHF.

This clonotype was recorded a few times. The chain carries TRBV25-1 and TRBJ2-1, with TRBD2 matching over 9 bases. J lost 7 bases, V lost 1 base, and 8 bases had no gene match. CDR1 MGHDK and CDR2 SYGVNS come from the germline V gene. The CDR3 totals 16 residues. The DNA for the CDR3 is TGTGCCAGCAGTGAATCTCGCGGGAGGGCCTCGAATGAGCAGTTCTTC. It translates to CASSESRGRASNEQFF.

The chain couples TRBV20-1 to TRBJ2-5; 9 nucleotides line up with TRBD2. CDR1 and CDR2 (germline): DFQATT, SNEGSKA (reference sequence). The CDR3 has 14 amino acids. Trimming removed 5 bases from V and 3 bases from J; junction bases left unmatched: 7. The CDR3 protein is CSAGETSGKETQYF. The DNA for the CDR3 is TGCAGTGCTGGCGAGACTAGCGGAAAAGAGACCCAGTACTTC.

The chain uses TRBV5-1 and TRBJ2-5; 10 bases match TRBD2. The closer fit of TRBJ2-7 to the DNA end suggests the J call may be wrong. CDR1 SGHRS and CDR2 YFSETQ come from the germline V gene. The CDR3 spans 15 residues. CDR3 in amino acids: CASSLALAGVYEQYF. The CDR3 DNA follows: TGCGCCAGCAGCTTAGCGCTAGCGGGAGTCTACGAGCAGTACTTC.

In this sample, this clonotype turned up once. The chain has TRBV20-1 and TRBJ2-1; D gene ambiguous. Trimming shortened V by 3 bases and J by 6 bases, and 15 bases separated the two germline ends. In germline, CDR1 is DFQATT, CDR2 SNEGSKA (reference sequence). CDR3 length: 14 amino acids. The CDR3 region has the DNA TGCAGTGCTAGTAGGAGCTTGGCTGGCAATGAGCAGTTCTTC. Encoded protein: CSASRSLAGNEQFF.

This chain uses TRBV9 with TRBJ2-5; 8 nucleotides agree with TRBD2. Germline V gene lookup returns CDR1 SGDLS and CDR2 YYNGEE. Unmatched junction bases numbered 7, after V lost 4 bases and J lost 5 bases. This CDR3 contains 14 residues. The DNA for the CDR3 is TGTGCCAGCAGCCCACGGGAGGGCGGGGAGACCCAGTACTTC. This translates into CASSPREGGETQYF.

The V and J genes are TRBV20-1 and TRBJ2-5, with 7 nucleotides matching TRBD2. The J call may be mistaken, given a closer DNA end match to TRBJ2-7. The length of the CDR3 is 13 residues. Germline V lookup: CDR1 DFQATT, CDR2 SNEGSKA (reference sequence). The CDR3 sequence: CSARPRGFYEQYF. The DNA for the CDR3 is TGCAGTGCTAGGCCGCGGGGGTTCTACGAGCAGTACTTC.